This passage covers 8 T cell receptor beta chains from one sample sequenced in a study of blood T cells in healthy people across ages. Sample-barcoded 5' priming and a J-beta primer mix drove a second PCR of about 6 to 12 cycles. In TCRdb, the 5' RACE reads were re-called with MiXCR into one record per CDR3 protein. This sample has more than 900,000 distinct CDR3 sequences, with about 27% found just once. These data also featured in a second study, about T cells of mothers and their children.

The sample comprised blood. The receptor set was obtained from a woman between 40 and 50 years old in good health.

This clonotype has ten or more counts. The V and J genes are TRBV7-2 and TRBJ1-2; tentatively, D is TRBD1 (6 bases). Per the germline V gene, CDR1 is SGHTA and CDR2 is FQGNSA. The CDR3 length is 16 residues. Trimming shortened V by 0 bases and J by 3 bases, and 14 bases separated the two germline ends. This CDR3 is CASSLATGQSDYGYTF. DNA for the CDR3: TGTGCCAGCAGCTTAGCGACCGGACAGTCCGACTATGGCTACACCTTC.

This clonotype was recorded many times. V gene TRBV28 combines with J gene TRBJ2-7; D call uncertain. Germline assignment: CDR1 MDHEN and CDR2 SYDVKM. The CDR3 covers 12 residues. The V gene lost 3 bases and the J gene lost 3 bases, with 6 bases spanning the gap. CDR3 bases: TGTGCCAGCAGTTTCAGTCGCTACGAGCAGTACTTC. Protein product: CASSFSRYEQYF.

This clonotype was detected ten times or more. The gene calls are TRBV12-3 or TRBV12-4 and TRBJ1-2; D may be TRBD1 (5 bases). This CDR3 has 13 residues. V shed 6 bases and J shed 1 base, with 9 bases lying between them. The DNA of the CDR3 is TGTGCCAGCAGGACACAGGATAACTATGGCTACACCTTC. This sequence encodes CASRTQDNYGYTF.

In its sample, this clonotype was seen a few times. CDR3 residues: CASSPGLAGGRRQETQYF. The DNA of the CDR3 is TGCGCCAGCAGCCCAGGACTAGCGGGGGGGAGAAGACAAGAGACCCAGTACTTC. The V call is TRBV5-1, the J call TRBJ2-5; 15 bases agree with TRBD2. Germline CDR1 SGHRS, CDR2 YFSETQ. CDR3 length: 18 amino acids. The trim removed 4 bases at V and 2 bases at J, leaving 9 bases unmatched.

This clonotype was found a few times. CDR3 sequence (DNA): TGCAGCGTTCAGGGGGGGACAGGGACGGGGAATGAGCAGTACTTC. It yields the protein CSVQGGTGTGNEQYF. The chain joins TRBV29-1 to TRBJ2-1; TRBD1 matches at 9 bases. The better agreement between TRBJ2-7 and the DNA end casts doubt on the J call. CDR1 and CDR2 from the germline V gene are SQVTM and ANQGSEA. The CDR3 has 15 residues.

Turning to this clonotype: A read error may be the cause here, since a much bigger clone is one base away. The V call is TRBV7-2, the J call TRBJ2-7, with 7 bases matching TRBD1. CDR1 is SGHTA and CDR2 is FQGNSA in the germline V gene. V gave up 4 bases and J gave up 0 bases; unmatched junction bases: 3. The CDR3 has 14 amino acids. The CDR3 DNA is TGTACCAGCAGCTCCGGACAGGCCTCCTACGAGCAGTACTTC. Its translation is CTSSSGQASYEQYF.

The V call is TRBV29-1, the J call TRBJ2-1; D unclear. The CDR3 totals 15 residues. CDR1 and CDR2 (germline): SQVTM, ANQGSEA. Trimming took 0 bases from V and 1 from J, leaving 10 bases between them. The CDR3 DNA reads TGCAGCGTTGAAGAAGCAGCACCTTCCTACAATGAGCAGTTCTTC. It is translated as CSVEEAAPSYNEQFF.

The chain is built from TRBV14 and TRBJ2-1; TRBD1 agrees at 7 bases. J lost 2 bases, V lost 0 bases, and 4 bases had no gene match. The CDR3 sequence is 16 residues long. CDR1 and CDR2 from the germline V gene are SGHDN and FVKESK. In DNA, the CDR3 is TGTGCCAGCAGCCAAGAAGCCAGGGGGACCTACAATGAGCAGTTCTTC. This encodes CASSQEARGTYNEQFF.